This T cell receptor (beta chain) was sequenced for a study of T cells in Graves' hyperthyroidism and ophthalmopathy. TCR beta CDR3 sequences were amplified from RNA transcripts. Researchers ran a first-round RT-PCR on the TCR CDR3 using the HTBI primer set. TCRdb re-derived calls from the multiplex PCR reads in MiXCR, one entry per CDR3 protein. The table records around 500,000 distinct CDR3 sequences, about 16% of them present only once. Germline-derived CDR1 and CDR2 are LGHDT and YNNKEL (reference sequence). The ends were cut back, 2 bases at V and 11 bases at J, with 15 bases in the middle. The CDR3 consists of 13 residues.

The chain is built from TRBV3-1 and TRBJ1-1; D not resolved. Sequenced input: blood. This TCR came from a woman aged 25-40 years with Graves' ophthalmopathy. CDR3 region: CASSQYAGGWAFF. For the CDR3, the DNA is TGTGCCAGCAGCCAATACGCGGGAGGGTGGGCTTTCTTT.